The sequence of this T cell receptor (beta chain) was determined in a study of blood T cell repertoires in COVID-19. The wider study: The United States, Italy and Spain supplied acute and convalescent COVID-19 samples. T cells, B-cell-depleted T cells, or PBMCs supplied cDNA or gDNA.

The assay was immunoSEQ multiplex PCR, and TCRdb's table has in-frame clones only and misses some. The data hold roughly 350,000 clones, with 70% to 90% observed a single time. Losses at the gene ends were 6 bases for V and 7 bases for J; bases not matched to a gene: 5. Germline assignment: CDR1 LGHDT and CDR2 YNNKEL (reference sequence). CDR3 length equals 12 residues. Input material: peripheral blood. The sequence came from a woman in her fifties or sixties with active or convalescent COVID-19. The V and J genes are TRBV3-1 (or the pseudogene TRBV3-2) and TRBJ1-1, with 7 nucleotides matching TRBD1. The CDR3 DNA sequence: TGTGCCAGCAGGGAGGGACAGCTTGAAGCTTTCTTT. The encoded protein is CASREGQLEAFF.